Shown below are 2 T cell receptor beta chains from a single sample sequenced in a study of Graves' ophthalmopathy and Graves' hyperthyroidism. The sequenced template was RNA, covering the TCR beta CDR3 region. Scientists carried out first-round RT-PCR using HTBI primers and then a second-round multiplex PCR. TCRdb recomputed calls from the multiplex PCR reads with MiXCR, one row per CDR3 protein. Among over a million distinct CDR3 sequences, 35% to 40% were seen once, and the ten largest hold 11%. Specimen: peripheral blood or thyroid tissue (not recorded which). The receptors here all came from an adult man with Graves' hyperthyroidism.

This clonotype was counted a few times. This chain links TRBV20-1 with TRBJ1-2, with D possibly TRBD1 on 5 matching bases. The germline gives CDR1 DFQATT, CDR2 SNEGSKA (reference sequence). The CDR3 sequence is 11 residues long. V lost 5 bases and J lost 6, with 10 bases in between. The chain's CDR3 is CSAPGPNGYTF. The CDR3 coding sequence is TGCAGTGCTCCGGGGCCAAATGGCTACACCTTC.

This clonotype has ten or more counts. The gene calls are TRBV12-3 or TRBV12-4 and TRBJ1-5; D is unresolved. There are 14 residues in the CDR3. Trimming removed 4 bases from V and 7 bases from J, with 14 bases in between. CDR3 DNA sequence: TGTGCCAGCAGTTCAGACGCAGGCGGGCAGCCCCAGCATTTT. This codes for CASSSDAGGQPQHF.